The sample holds a few counts of the clone carrying this T cell receptor beta chain. Its antigen is undetermined. These data come from a study of identical twins. Study results and caveats: The analysis was cross-sectional rather than longitudinal within donors. Fewer insertions characterized abundant cord blood beta clonotypes, whereas memory repertoires showed none.

The germline gives CDR1 LGHDT, CDR2 YNNKEL (reference sequence). The CDR3 is 14 residues long. The ends were cut back, 2 bases at V and 7 bases at J, with 11 bases in the middle. Unique molecular identifiers were in the cDNA, with template-switch universal primer binding. Each CDR3 protein gets one entry after TCRdb re-called the 5' RACE reads with MiXCR. In the table there are some 500,000 distinct CDR3 sequences, around 15% of which are singletons. Everyone who gave samples was a healthy Caucasian. The sample also formed part of further work on yellow fever vaccine responses in identical twins.

The sample comprised CD4+ T cells sorted from blood. This clonotype was sampled from a young woman in good health. The chain employs TRBV3-1 and TRBJ1-4; maybe TRBD1 (5 bases). The CDR3 DNA follows: TGTGCCAGCAGCCAACCCGGGGGTGTTGAAAAACTGTTTTTT. Encoded protein: CASSQPGGVEKLFF.